This paragraph reports one T cell receptor (beta chain). Its antigen is unknown. The data belong to a study of cytotoxic CD8 clonotypes in ibrutinib-treated CLL. The wider study: There were, on average, about 260,000 productive templates and tens of thousands of productive rearrangements per sample.

Repertoires were generated with immunoSEQ multiplex PCR, while TCRdb's copy carries only in-frame clones and drops some. Altogether approximately 150,000 clones are present, roughly 80% being singletons, with the ten largest covering about 29%. General study results and limits: Upon ibrutinib response clonality rose, and upon progression it fell back toward baseline. Patients showed higher baseline clonality than age-matched healthy donors, and it tracked circulating CD8+ T-cell counts.

About 1.9 micrograms of genomic DNA came from cryopreserved PBMCs for TCR beta libraries. This CDR3 is built from 14 residues. Germline V gives CDR1 MNHEY, CDR2 SVGAGI. V lost 7 bases and J lost 3, with 10 bases in between. This receptor was taken from a human donor with chronic lymphocytic leukemia. The chain uses TRBV6-5 and TRBJ1-6; D gene ambiguous. The sample consisted of PBMCs, taken after 12 months of ibrutinib treatment. This CDR3 is CASTTGDYNSPLHF. CDR3 DNA: TGTGCCAGCACCACGGGTGACTATAATTCACCCCTCCACTTT.